Following are 7 T cell receptor beta chains from one sample sequenced in a study of cytomegalovirus exposure and HLA in healthy donors. Repertoires were generated with immunoSEQ multiplex PCR, while TCRdb's copy carries only in-frame clones and drops some. The table has approximately 230,000 clones, over 75% seen once. The source material was PBMCs. The origin of the receptors is a man aged 18 to 29 in good health and CMV-seropositive.

The V call is TRBV2, the J call TRBJ2-2; 7 bases are shared with TRBD2. This CDR3 region has 15 residues. Germline CDR1 and CDR2: SNHLY and FYNNEI. The trim removed 3 bases at V and 1 base at J, leaving 2 bases unmatched. This CDR3 reads CASSEVAGNTGELFF. The CDR3 DNA is TGTGCCAGCAGTGAGGTAGCGGGGAACACCGGGGAGCTGTTTTTT.

The rearrangement uses TRBV6-4 and TRBJ2-2, with D unclear. This CDR3 comprises 15 residues. With 3 bases removed from V and 6 bases from J, the gap between germline ends came to 14 bases. Per the germline V gene, CDR1 is MRHNA and CDR2 is SNTAGT. CDR3 protein: CASSERFDGPGELFF. DNA of the CDR3: TGTGCCAGCAGTGAAAGGTTCGATGGACCCGGGGAGCTGTTTTTT.

This clone was seen a handful of times. The chain employs TRBV7-3 and TRBJ2-2; TRBD1 or TRBD2 may be the D gene (5 bases each). The CDR3 spans 16 residues. The V gene's germline CDR1 is SGHTA and CDR2 FQGTGA. V was cut by 6 bases and J by 0 bases, with 14 bases left in between. CDR3 nucleotide sequence: TGTGCCAGCAGTTCCGGGACCCCGACGAACACCGGGGAGCTGTTTTTT. The encoded protein is CASSSGTPTNTGELFF.

The chain recombines TRBV13 with TRBJ2-7, with D possibly matching TRBD1 (5 bases). The CDR3 consists of 13 residues. V lost 1 base and J lost 9, with 13 bases in between. Germline lookup yields CDR1 PRHDT and CDR2 FYEKMQ (reference sequence). The CDR3 loop reads CASSLAGRVAQYF. Written as DNA, the CDR3 is TGTGCCAGCAGCTTAGCAGGCAGGGTCGCGCAGTACTTC.

The chain uses TRBV27 and TRBJ2-7; a possible D gene is TRBD1 (5 bases). CDR3 length: 14 residues. With 4 bases removed from V and 1 base from J, the gap between germline ends came to 11 bases. The germline gives CDR1 MNHEY, CDR2 SMNVEV (reference sequence). The CDR3 sequence: CASSSYRSSYEQYF. The CDR3 nucleotides read TGTGCCAGCAGTTCATACAGGAGTTCCTACGAGCAGTACTTC.

The V gene is TRBV30, the J gene TRBJ2-2, with D hard to call. Looked up from germline, CDR1 is GTSNPN and CDR2 is SVGIG (reference sequence). V dropped 3 bases and J dropped 6 bases, with 17 bases sitting between them. There are 15 residues in the CDR3. The CDR3 loop is CAWSPGSRQAGELFF. CDR3 sequence (DNA): TGTGCCTGGAGCCCCGGTTCGAGGCAGGCCGGGGAGCTGTTTTTT.

V usage is TRBV9 and J usage is TRBJ1-2; TRBD1 matches at 10 bases. The germline gives CDR1 SGDLS, CDR2 YYNGEE. CDR3 length: 15 amino acids. With 7 bases clipped from V and 8 bases from J, the junction kept 14 bases outside the gene matches. The CDR3 here is CASSPRTGTGAGYTF. For the CDR3, the DNA is TGTGCCAGCTCCCCCAGGACCGGGACAGGGGCGGGCTACACCTTC.